The 19 T cell receptor beta chains listed next were all sequenced from one sample in a study of vaccination and CD4 T cells after COVID-19. At the Johns Hopkins FTIC core, DNA taken from cultured CD4+ T cells was sequenced by way of the Oncomine TCR Beta short-read assay. MiXCR was run by TCRdb on the PCR reads, yielding one entry per CDR3 protein. The table shows around 17,000 distinct CDR3 sequences, with 48% occurring only once. Documented treatment: roughly 11-day PBMC culture with coronavirus spike peptide pools or control peptides (ViraFEST assay). Their antigens remain unidentified. This specimen was CD4+ T cells from blood, cultured in vitro, taken before SARS-CoV-2 vaccination. The origin of the receptors is a human donor who had recovered from COVID-19.

This clonotype was recorded a few times. CDR3 amino acids: CASSGSSSYNEQFF. The CDR3 DNA reads TGTGCCAGCAGCGGGTCAAGCTCCTACAATGAGCAGTTCTTC. The chain links TRBV7-3 to TRBJ2-1; D is unclear. Trimming shortened V by 5 bases and J by 0 bases, and 8 bases separated the two germline ends. CDR3 length: 14 amino acids. Germline V gives CDR1 SGHTA, CDR2 FQGTGA.

This clonotype has only a few counts. The chain employs TRBV11-3 and TRBJ1-5; D is possibly TRBD1 (5 bases). The ends were cut back, 4 bases at V and 5 bases at J, with 12 bases in the middle. This CDR3 is built from 14 residues. Germline CDR1 and CDR2: SGHNT and YENEEA. In DNA form, the CDR3 reads TGTGCCAGCAGCTATGGACACCCCGATCAGCCCCAGCATTTT. Its protein product is CASSYGHPDQPQHF.

This clonotype was found a few times. This rearrangement joins TRBV27 to TRBJ1-2; possible D gene TRBD1, 5 bases. CDR3 size: 13 residues. The germline V and J ends were trimmed by 3 bases and 2 bases, with 7 bases remaining between them. CDR1 MNHEY and CDR2 SMNVEV come from the germline V gene (reference sequence). Written as DNA, the CDR3 is TGTGCCAGCAGTTTTCGGGGCAACTATGGCTACACCTTC. Translating gives CASSFRGNYGYTF.

A few counts support this clonotype. The V and J genes are TRBV30 and TRBJ1-1, with D unresolved. Trimming stripped 1 base from V and 5 bases from J, with 14 bases between. There are 14 residues in the CDR3. The germline gives CDR1 GTSNPN, CDR2 SVGIG (reference sequence). Written as DNA, the CDR3 is TGTGCCTGGAGTGCAAGAGGTCTCAGGACTGAAGCTTTCTTT. It codes for CAWSARGLRTEAFF.

This clonotype came up once. V gene TRBV27 combines with J gene TRBJ1-4; D remains ambiguous. Germline V gene lookup returns CDR1 MNHEY and CDR2 SMNVEV (reference sequence). This CDR3 is 15 amino acids long. V lost 6 bases and J 0 bases, leaving 11 bases between the germline ends. The chain's CDR3 is CASRSAAATNEKLFF. CDR3 sequence (DNA): TGTGCCAGCAGGAGTGCGGCAGCAACTAATGAAAAACTGTTTTTT.

The genes are TRBV5-4 and TRBJ2-3; perhaps TRBD1 as D (6 bases). This CDR3 has 15 amino acids. The ends were cut back, 1 base at V and 3 bases at J, with 12 bases in the middle. In germline, CDR1 is SGHNT, CDR2 YYREEE (reference sequence). CDR3 sequence (DNA): TGTGCCAGCAGCTTGTCCTCCAGGGGTACAGATACGCAGTATTTT. It is translated as CASSLSSRGTDTQYF.

The table lists this clonotype with a few counts. As DNA, the CDR3 is TGTGCCTCGAACGGGGGGGAAGAGGTTGGCACTGAAGCTTTCTTT. Its protein product is CASNGGEEVGTEAFF. The J gene is TRBJ1-1, the V gene TRBV6-1; D might be TRBD1 (5 bases). CDR3 length: 15 residues. V dropped 11 bases and J dropped 4 bases, with 23 bases sitting between them. CDR1 is MNHNS, CDR2 SASEGT, per germline.

There are a few counts of this clonotype. V is TRBV10-3 and J is TRBJ1-2; 10 bases line up with TRBD1. J gave up 5 bases and V 6 bases, and 12 bases lay outside the gene matches. CDR1 is ENHRY, CDR2 SYGVKD, per germline. CDR3 length: 16 amino acids. CDR3 nucleotides: TGTGCCATCAGAACAGGACAGGGGGAGTCCGTTTATGGCTACACCTTC. Protein: CAIRTGQGESVYGYTF.

V gene TRBV2 combines with J gene TRBJ2-3; TRBD1 might be the D (6 bases). The germline V and J ends were trimmed by 6 bases and 0 bases, with 16 bases remaining between them. CDR3 length: 16 residues. CDR1 is SNHLY, CDR2 FYNNEI, per germline. Here the CDR3 DNA reads TGTGCCAGCAGGAAAACAGGGCTTTCTAGCACAGATACGCAGTATTTT. Translated, it gives CASRKTGLSSTDTQYF.

The chain has TRBV11-2 and TRBJ1-1; the D is unclear. The CDR3 spans 11 residues. CDR1 SGHAT and CDR2 FQNNGV come from the germline V gene. With 3 bases removed from V and 6 bases from J, the gap between germline ends came to 5 bases. The CDR3 sequence: CASSFQAEAFF. The DNA of the CDR3 is TGTGCCAGCAGCTTTCAGGCTGAAGCTTTCTTT.

This rearrangement joins TRBV27 to TRBJ1-5; D is unclear. V lost 5 bases, J lost 6 bases, and 11 bases lay in between. Germline CDR1 reads MNHEY; CDR2 reads SMNVEV (reference sequence). CDR3 length: 13 residues. The CDR3 reads CASSPYNRQPQHF. In DNA, the CDR3 is TGTGCCAGCAGTCCATACAATCGTCAGCCCCAGCATTTT.

This clonotype was counted only a few times. V usage is TRBV11-2 and J usage is TRBJ2-7; 7 bases are shared with TRBD2. CDR1 and CDR2 (germline): SGHAT, FQNNGV. This CDR3 spans 15 amino acids. With 1 base clipped from V and 0 bases from J, the junction kept 3 bases outside the gene matches. The CDR3 DNA reads TGTGCCAGCAGCTTAGTGACGGGGGGCTCCTACGAGCAGTACTTC. It encodes CASSLVTGGSYEQYF.

This clonotype was seen only a few times. CDR3 protein: CASSPNGTPEAFF. The CDR3, as DNA: TGTGCCAGCAGCCCCAACGGGACACCTGAAGCTTTCTTT. The chain couples TRBV7-2 to TRBJ1-1; a weak D match, TRBD1 (6 bases). Looked up from germline, CDR1 is SGHTA and CDR2 is FQGNSA. V lost 5 bases to trimming and J lost 6 bases, with 13 bases between them. CDR3 size: 13 residues. The entire variable domain, with the rest obtained from reference TRBV7-2 and TRBJ1-1, is as follows: GAGVSQSPSNKVTEKGKDVELRCDPISGHTALYWYRQSLGQGLEFLIYFQGNSAPDKSGLPSDRFSAERTGGSVSTLTIQRTQQEDSAVYLCASSPNGTPEAFFGQGTRLTVV.

This chain links TRBV6-1 with TRBJ1-2, with D uncertain. V shed 4 bases and J shed 2 bases, with 11 bases lying between them. This CDR3 has 14 residues. Looked up from germline, CDR1 is MNHNS and CDR2 is SASEGT. The CDR3 is CASSADLANYGYTF. CDR3 DNA sequence: TGTGCCAGCAGTGCCGATTTGGCCAACTATGGCTACACCTTC.

This clonotype has more than one count but fewer than ten. The chain carries TRBV7-2 and TRBJ2-2; 7 bases agree with TRBD1. The ends lost 3 bases at V and 4 bases at J; junction bases unmatched: 2. The CDR3 runs to 14 residues. Germline V gives CDR1 SGHTA, CDR2 FQGNSA. CDR3 bases: TGTGCCAGCAGCTTCCCAGGGGGCACCGGGGAGCTGTTTTTT. It specifies CASSFPGGTGELFF.

This clonotype was seen more than once but under ten times. The chain couples TRBV6-1 to TRBJ2-2; D is ambiguous. This CDR3 region has 15 residues. The V and J ends lost 0 bases and 0 bases respectively, with 5 bases between them. CDR1 is MNHNS, CDR2 SASEGT, per germline. CDR3 in amino acids: CASSEARANTGELFF. The CDR3 nucleotides read TGTGCCAGCAGTGAAGCTCGGGCGAACACCGGGGAGCTGTTTTTT.

The J gene is TRBJ1-6, the V gene TRBV11-2; D not certain. Germline lookup yields CDR1 SGHAT and CDR2 FQNNGV. This CDR3 has 14 amino acids. The V and J ends lost 6 bases and 7 bases respectively, with 13 bases between them. This CDR3 is CASRPGRTNSPLHF. The CDR3 bases are TGTGCCAGCAGACCCGGACGGACGAATTCACCCCTCCACTTT.

The rearrangement joins TRBV20-1 to TRBJ2-7; D is unclear. V lost 1 base to trimming and J lost 0 bases, with 19 bases between them. Looked up from germline, CDR1 is DFQATT and CDR2 is SNEGSKA (reference sequence). CDR3 size: 17 residues. CDR3 DNA sequence: TGCAGTGCTAGAGGGAATACCCATGGCGGCAGCTCCTACGAGCAGTACTTC. Protein product: CSARGNTHGGSSYEQYF.

The V and J genes are TRBV6-5 and TRBJ2-3, with 10 nucleotides matching TRBD2. There are 16 residues in the CDR3. V shed 4 bases, J shed 1 base, and the junction held 5 bases outside the gene matches. Germline lookup yields CDR1 MNHEY and CDR2 SVGAGI. CDR3 in amino acids: CASSSLAGGRTDTQYF. The CDR3 DNA reads as TGTGCCAGCAGTTCCTTAGCGGGGGGACGCACAGATACGCAGTATTTT.